The next 29 T cell receptor beta chains were all read from a single sample in a study of early T cells in non-severe SARS-CoV-2 infection. Using its own MiXCR run on the 5' RACE reads, TCRdb lists one record per CDR3 protein. Among under 35,000 distinct CDR3 sequences listed, 6.6% were seen once. Sequenced input: whole blood. These receptors originate from an adult who was a healthcare worker with PCR-confirmed SARS-CoV-2 infection or an uninfected control (not recorded which).

The sample holds many counts of this clonotype. The chain joins TRBV27 to TRBJ1-5; D is undetermined. Trimming cost V 7 bases and J 3 bases, with 7 bases left between them. This CDR3 comprises 12 residues. The germline CDR1 and CDR2 sequences are MNHEY and SMNVEV (reference sequence). CDR3 sequence: CASKMDNQPQHF. Written as DNA, the CDR3 is TGTGCCAGCAAGATGGACAATCAGCCCCAGCATTTT.

There are a few counts of this clonotype. V usage is TRBV5-6 and J usage is TRBJ2-5; 10 bases are shared with TRBD2. Germline CDR1 SGHDT, CDR2 YYEEEE. V gave up 3 bases and J gave up 4 bases; unmatched junction bases: 6. CDR3 size: 15 residues. The CDR3 is CASSSGTSARETQYF. The DNA for the CDR3 is TGTGCCAGCAGCTCCGGGACTAGCGCACGAGAGACCCAGTACTTC.

This clonotype appeared many times. The CDR3 reads CSSVTGSTEAFF. The CDR3 DNA reads TGCAGCTCCGTTACGGGGAGCACTGAAGCTTTCTTT. The chain couples TRBV29-1 to TRBJ1-1, with no clear D. CDR3 size: 12 residues. V was cut by 8 bases and J by 4 bases, with 14 bases left in between. Per the germline V gene, CDR1 is SQVTM and CDR2 is ANQGSEA. The full variable domain, completed using reference TRBV29-1 and TRBJ1-1, is SAVISQKPSRDICQRGTSLTIQCQVDSQVTMMFWYRQQPGQSLTLIATANQGSEATYESGFVIDKFPISRPNLTFSTLTVSNMSPEDSSIYLCSSVTGSTEAFFGQGTRLTVV.

This clonotype is labeled medium-sized. The rearrangement uses TRBV20-1 and TRBJ1-1; D is ambiguous. The CDR3 covers 14 residues. Germline V gene data show CDR1 as DFQATT and CDR2 as SNEGSKA (reference sequence). V was clipped by 0 bases and J by 4 bases, with 12 bases between them. DNA for the CDR3: TGCAGTGCTAGAGAACGGCAGAGGGCCACTGAAGCTTTCTTT. It specifies CSARERQRATEAFF.

This clonotype has ten or more counts. The chain couples TRBV20-1 to TRBJ1-5; D is perhaps TRBD1 (5 bases). Trimming left V 0 bases short and J 7 bases short, with 10 bases between. The germline V gene encodes CDR1 DFQATT and CDR2 SNEGSKA (reference sequence). The CDR3 covers 13 residues. The CDR3 nucleotides are TGCAGTGCTAGAGAGATGACAGACCAGCCCCAGCATTTT. Residues: CSAREMTDQPQHF.

This clonotype was recorded a few times. This rearrangement joins TRBV6-1 to TRBJ2-1; a weak D match, TRBD1 (5 bases). V lost 1 base and J lost 7, with 11 bases in between. Per germline, CDR1 MNHNS and CDR2 SASEGT. CDR3 size: 14 residues. The CDR3 region has the DNA TGTGCCAGCAGTGAAGGCAGGGTTCGGAATGAGCAGTTCTTC. Protein sequence: CASSEGRVRNEQFF.

This clonotype was counted only a few times. The CDR3 loop is CSARGRVGGIAYNEQFF. The DNA of the CDR3 is TGCAGTGCTAGAGGGAGGGTGGGAGGTATTGCCTACAATGAGCAGTTCTTC. The gene calls are TRBV20-1 and TRBJ2-1; D is possibly TRBD2 (6 bases). The length of the CDR3 is 17 residues. Germline V gene sequence: CDR1 DFQATT, CDR2 SNEGSKA (reference sequence). V lost 1 base and J lost 2, with 18 bases in between.

This clonotype was recorded at least ten times. The chain uses TRBV15 and TRBJ2-5; TRBD1 aligns across 9 bases. From germline, CDR1 is LNHNV and CDR2 YYDKDF (reference sequence). Unmatched junction bases numbered 2, after V lost 4 bases and J lost 5 bases. The CDR3 totals 13 residues. The CDR3 reads CATSNRGRETQYF. In nucleotides, the CDR3 is TGTGCCACCAGCAACAGGGGGCGCGAGACCCAGTACTTC.

This clonotype was seen repeatedly, ten times or more. The gene calls are TRBV5-1 and TRBJ2-1; the D is unclear. The CDR3 has 15 amino acids. Trimming shortened V by 0 bases and J by 5 bases, and 12 bases separated the two germline ends. Germline V CDR1 and CDR2: SGHRS, YFSETQ. This CDR3 is CASSLVSSPDNEQFF. CDR3 DNA: TGCGCCAGCAGCTTGGTCTCGAGCCCGGACAATGAGCAGTTCTTC.

The chain couples TRBV29-1 to TRBJ2-4; D is undetermined. The CDR3 is made up of 12 amino acids. Germline V gene sequence: CDR1 SQVTM, CDR2 ANQGSEA. V lost 5 bases and J 6 bases, leaving 11 bases between the germline ends. The CDR3 region has the DNA TGCAGCGTTCAGGAAGGTCGAAACATTCAGTACTTC. It translates to CSVQEGRNIQYF.

This clonotype appeared many times. The chain uses TRBV21-1 and TRBJ2-5; TRBD1 was called by the table and not checked on the DNA. TRBV21-1 is deemed a pseudogene. The CDR3 is 14 residues long. The DNA of the CDR3 is TGTGCCAGCAGCAGCGCAGGGGGAGGAGAGACCCAGTACTTC. Translation gives CASSSAGGGETQYF.

This clonotype occurred many times. This sequence joins TRBV7-2 and TRBJ2-3, with 8 bases fitting TRBD1. Germline V gives CDR1 SGHTA, CDR2 FQGNSA. V shed 5 bases, J shed 0 bases, and the junction held 10 bases outside the gene matches. The CDR3 spans 17 residues. CDR3 sequence reads: CASSRQGYSSSTDTQYF. As DNA, the CDR3 is TGTGCCAGCAGCCGACAGGGGTACAGTTCTAGCACAGATACGCAGTATTTT. The full variable domain, completed using reference TRBV7-2 and TRBJ2-3, is GAGVSQSPSNKVTEKGKDVELRCDPISGHTALYWYRQSLGQGLEFLIYFQGNSAPDKSGLPSDRFSAERTGGSVSTLTIQRTQQEDSAVYLCASSRQGYSSSTDTQYFGPGTRLTVL.

This clonotype was counted many times. The J gene is TRBJ2-5, the V gene TRBV12-3 or TRBV12-4, with D perhaps assigned TRBD1 or TRBD2 (5 bases each). The CDR3 covers 15 residues. V was trimmed by 6 bases and J by 5 bases, leaving 19 bases between them. CDR3 residues: CASSATGTRRETQYF. CDR3 coding DNA: TGTGCCAGCAGCGCAACCGGGACCCGACGGGAGACCCAGTACTTC.

Sample share makes this clonotype medium-sized. This chain connects TRBV10-1 to TRBJ2-7; tentative D call: TRBD1 (6 bases). V lost 5 bases and J 1 base, leaving 9 bases between the germline ends. There are 13 residues in the CDR3. Germline CDR1 reads WNHNN; CDR2 reads SYGVQD (reference sequence). The CDR3 DNA reads TGCGCCAGCAGTCGGACAGAATCCTACGAGCAGTACTTC. This gives the protein CASSRTESYEQYF.

In its sample, this clonotype was seen many times. The chain has TRBV28 and TRBJ1-5; D gene ambiguous. The V end was cut by 2 bases, the J end by 4 bases, with 15 bases between. This CDR3 contains 16 residues. Looked up from germline, CDR1 is MDHEN and CDR2 is SYDVKM. The CDR3 coding sequence is TGTGCCAGCAGTTTAACGGGTGGCATATGGAATCAGCCCCAGCATTTT. This gives the protein CASSLTGGIWNQPQHF. Variable domain in full (rest from reference TRBV28 and TRBJ1-5): DVKVTQSSRYLVKRTGEKVFLECVQDMDHENMFWYRQDPGLGLRLIYFSYDVKMKEKGDIPEGYSVSREKKERFSLILESASTNQTSMYLCASSLTGGIWNQPQHFGDGTRLSIL.

The gene calls are TRBV18 and TRBJ2-7; 11 nucleotides agree with TRBD1. The CDR3 has 16 amino acids. Looked up from germline, CDR1 is KGHSH and CDR2 is LQKENI. V gave up 6 bases and J gave up 2 bases; unmatched junction bases: 9. DNA of the CDR3: TGTGCCAGCTCTCCTATACCGGGACAGGGGGCCTACGAGCAGTACTTC. It translates to CASSPIPGQGAYEQYF. Together with reference TRBV18 and TRBJ2-7, the CDR3 gives the full variable domain: NAGVMQNPRHLVRRRGQEARLRCSPMKGHSHVYWYRQLPEEGLKFMVYLQKENIIDESGMPKERFSAEFPKEGPSILRIQQVVRGDSAAYFCASSPIPGQGAYEQYFGPGTRLTVT.

This clonotype came up many times. In DNA, the CDR3 is TGTGCCAGCAGTGAAGCCTTCAGGGGCCCCGAGCAGTACTTC. Translating it yields CASSEAFRGPEQYF. J is TRBJ2-7 and V is TRBV6-1, with a tentative D call TRBD1 (6 bases). V was shortened by 0 bases and J by 6 bases, with 12 bases between the two germline ends. The germline V gene encodes CDR1 MNHNS and CDR2 SASEGT. The CDR3 spans 14 residues.

This clonotype was detected many times. One end of the junction is discordant with germline, which a read error may explain. The CDR3 sequence is CTSSPTNTEAFF. CDR3 bases: TGTACCAGCAGTCCCACGAACACTGAAGCTTTCTTT. The J gene is TRBJ1-1, the V gene TRBV12-3 or TRBV12-4; unclear D gene. The CDR3 extends over 12 amino acids.

This clonotype was counted many times. The chain combines TRBV4-1 with TRBJ2-3; D ambiguous. CDR3 size: 12 residues. The germline V gene encodes CDR1 MGHRA and CDR2 YSYEKL. Trimming left V 1 base short and J 6 bases short, with 5 bases between. The CDR3 nucleotides read TGCGCCAGCAGCCAAGTCGTGGATACGCAGTATTTT. It codes for CASSQVVDTQYF.

This clonotype was detected only a few times. The rearrangement uses TRBV5-1 and TRBJ1-6, with D hard to call. CDR1 SGHRS and CDR2 YFSETQ come from the germline V gene. This CDR3 region has 14 residues. V was trimmed by 2 bases and J by 9 bases, leaving 12 bases between them. CDR3 sequence: CASSLTSPGSPLHF. The CDR3 bases are TGCGCCAGCAGCTTAACCTCACCCGGTTCACCCCTCCACTTT.

This clonotype was recorded many times. The genes are TRBV6-1 and TRBJ2-7, with D tentatively TRBD2 (6 bases). Per the germline V gene, CDR1 is MNHNS and CDR2 is SASEGT. Trimming removed 3 bases at V and 5 bases at J, with 8 bases between. The CDR3 runs to 12 residues. CDR3 DNA sequence: TGTGCCAGCAGTGAGAGACTAGACGAGCAGTACTTC. Protein sequence: CASSERLDEQYF.

This clonotype was seen repeatedly, ten times or more. The genes are TRBV10-3 and TRBJ1-1; D call uncertain. CDR1 ENHRY and CDR2 SYGVKD come from the germline V gene. There are 15 residues in the CDR3. Trimming removed 4 bases at V and 0 bases at J, with 12 bases between. The CDR3 sequence: CAISAGERMNTEAFF. Written as DNA, the CDR3 is TGTGCCATCAGTGCAGGCGAAAGGATGAACACTGAAGCTTTCTTT.

This clonotype was recorded many times. The rearrangement links TRBV24-1 to TRBJ2-3; perhaps TRBD2 as D (5 bases). V gave up 8 bases and J gave up 2 bases, with 22 bases separating them. This CDR3 comprises 17 residues. Germline V lookup: CDR1 KGHDR, CDR2 SFDVKD. CDR3 bases: TGTGCCACCATCCCCCCCGGCAGGAGGAGTTACACAGATACGCAGTATTTT. Translated: CATIPPGRRSYTDTQYF.

The table lists this clonotype with many counts. The chain uses TRBV2 and TRBJ1-1; D remains ambiguous. CDR3 length: 12 amino acids. Germline V gene sequence: CDR1 SNHLY, CDR2 FYNNEI. With 2 bases removed from V and 7 bases from J, the gap between germline ends came to 8 bases. The CDR3 loop is CASSESGVEAFF. DNA for the CDR3: TGTGCCAGCAGTGAATCGGGAGTTGAAGCTTTCTTT.

This clonotype occurred many times. The chain uses TRBV18 and TRBJ2-3; D possibly corresponds to TRBD1 (6 bases). The CDR3 runs to 19 residues. CDR1 is KGHSH, CDR2 LQKENI, per germline. Trimming removed 3 bases at V and 1 base at J, with 23 bases between. The CDR3 sequence: CASSPPGDPYSSRTDTQYF. In DNA form, the CDR3 reads TGTGCCAGCTCACCCCCAGGGGATCCCTACTCCAGCCGCACAGATACGCAGTATTTT.

There are many counts of this clonotype. DNA of the CDR3: TGTGCCAGCAGTGTTGGACAGGGGTTTAATTCACCCCTCCACTTT. It encodes CASSVGQGFNSPLHF. The rearrangement joins TRBV6-1 to TRBJ1-6, with 9 bases fitting TRBD1. The CDR3 has 15 amino acids. V was pared by 4 bases and J by 6 bases, with 4 bases of the junction left unmatched. Germline V gene lookup returns CDR1 MNHNS and CDR2 SASEGT.

There are many counts of this clonotype. This chain uses TRBV7-9 with TRBJ2-1, with TRBD2 as a possible D gene (6 bases). Between the trimmed V and J ends, which lost 3 bases and 3 bases, there was a span of 9 bases. The CDR3 runs 14 residues. Per germline, CDR1 SEHNR and CDR2 FQNEAQ (reference sequence). The CDR3 loop is CASSFRDFYNEQFF. CDR3 sequence (DNA): TGTGCCAGCAGCTTCCGGGACTTCTACAATGAGCAGTTCTTC. Complete variable domain (other parts from reference TRBV7-9 and TRBJ2-1): DTGVSQNPRHKITKRGQNVTFRCDPISEHNRLYWYRQTLGQGPEFLTYFQNEAQLEKSRLLSDRFSAERPKGSFSTLEIQRTEQGDSAMYLCASSFRDFYNEQFFGPGTRLTVL.

This clonotype was seen many times. The rearrangement joins TRBV5-4 to TRBJ2-1, with a weak D call TRBD2 (7 bases). Trimming removed 0 bases from V and 0 bases from J, with 16 bases in between. Per germline, CDR1 SGHNT and CDR2 YYREEE (reference sequence). CDR3 length: 18 amino acids. CDR3 coding DNA: TGTGCCAGCAGCTTGGCCGGCGGGGGCTCTAGCTCCTACAATGAGCAGTTCTTC. Residues: CASSLAGGGSSSYNEQFF.

At least ten counts were recorded for this clonotype. The chain employs TRBV6-5 and TRBJ1-5; 7 nucleotides agree with TRBD1. The V gene end was trimmed by 6 bases and the J gene end by 4 bases; junction bases not matched to a gene: 15. Germline CDR1 and CDR2: MNHEY and SVGAGI. The CDR3 is 17 residues long. The CDR3 loop is CASRRDSSNSRNQPQHF. DNA of the CDR3: TGTGCCAGCAGACGGGACAGTTCAAATTCCAGAAATCAGCCCCAGCATTTT.